These T cell receptor beta chains were read from a single sample in a study of T cells after posttransplantation cyclophosphamide. Sequenced by immunoSEQ multiplex PCR; TCRdb stores in-frame clones only, minus some. The table lists some 21,000 clones, just over 85% of them singletons. Sequenced material: PBMCs, taken about 360 days after allogeneic stem cell transplant with calcineurin inhibitor and methotrexate. The receptor set was obtained from a female patient under 45 who received an allogeneic stem cell transplant from an unrelated donor, was CMV-positive, and had acute and chronic GVHD. Some T cells may be supplied by the graft donor. Each CDR3 is given with its conserved first and last residue. The D gene is left open where the match is weak. Part of the rows lack a size; the others show once, few, many or a class for expanded clones.

size: -; D: -; V: TRBV19; J: TRBJ1-2; DNA: TGTGCCAGTAGTCGAGACTCCAACTATGGCTACACCTTC; CDR3: CASSRDSNYGYTF
size: -; D: TRBD1; V: TRBV10-3; J: TRBJ2-2; DNA: TGTGCCATCAGTAGAGGGGACAGCAGAGAGCTGTTTTTT; CDR3: CAISRGDSRELFF
size: once; D: -; V: TRBV5-4; J: TRBJ2-3; DNA: TGTGCCAGCACCCCTGGGGGCGCAGATACGCAGTATTTT; CDR3: CASTPGGADTQYF
size: -; D: -; V: TRBV29-1; J: TRBJ2-3; DNA: TGCAGCGTTGTTCCGAGTCCGAGCACAGATACGCAGTATTTT; CDR3: CSVVPSPSTDTQYF
size: -; D: TRBD2; V: TRBV4-1; J: TRBJ2-7; DNA: TGCGCCAGCAGCCAAGTAACTAGCGGATCCTACGAGCAGTACTTC; CDR3: CASSQVTSGSYEQYF
size: -; D: -; V: TRBV28; J: TRBJ2-7; DNA: TGTGCCAGGGGGGGACGGAGGCAGTACTTC; CDR3: CARGGRRQYF
size: -; D: -; V: TRBV6-6; J: TRBJ2-7; DNA: TGTGCCAGCAGTTATAGCAGGGTTACCTACGAGCAGTACTTC; CDR3: CASSYSRVTYEQYF
size: -; D: TRBD1; V: TRBV19; J: TRBJ2-5; DNA: TGTGCCAGTAGTATATCTCCGGGACAGAGCGAGACCCAGTACTTC; CDR3: CASSISPGQSETQYF
size: once; D: TRBD1; V: TRBV19; J: TRBJ2-3; DNA: TGTGCCAGTAGTATGGCTGGATGGGGGACAGGGGCAGATACGCAGTATTTT; CDR3: CASSMAGWGTGADTQYF
size: once; D: -; V: TRBV6-5; J: TRBJ1-1; DNA: TGTGCCAGCAGTCCAACTACAGGAGGGGCTTTCTTT; CDR3: CASSPTTGGAFF
size: -; D: TRBD1; V: TRBV6-1; J: TRBJ2-7; DNA: TGTGCCAGCTGGCGGGACAGGAGCTACGAGCAGTACTTC; CDR3: CASWRDRSYEQYF
size: -; D: -; V: TRBV6-1; J: TRBJ2-2; DNA: TGTGCCAGCAGTGAACGGGGTCCAAACGGGGAGCTGTTTTTT; CDR3: CASSERGPNGELFF
size: -; D: -; V: TRBV2; J: TRBJ2-3; DNA: TGTGCCAGCAGTCCTCCTACAGATACGCAGTATTTT; CDR3: CASSPPTDTQYF
size: -; D: -; V: TRBV6-6; J: TRBJ1-5; DNA: TGTGCCAGCAGTCGGACTGAGAGCAATCAGCCCCAGCATTTT; CDR3: CASSRTESNQPQHF
size: -; D: TRBD1; V: TRBV6-5; J: TRBJ1-1; DNA: TGTGCCAGCACTTTGGACAGGCGGACTGAAGCTTTCTTT; CDR3: CASTLDRRTEAFF
size: -; D: TRBD2; V: TRBV9; J: TRBJ2-3; DNA: TGTGCCAGCAGCGTGACTAGCGGGGGGGCAATCTTCGCAGATACGCAGTATTTT; CDR3: CASSVTSGGAIFADTQYF
size: few; D: TRBD2; V: TRBV15; J: TRBJ2-7; DNA: TGTGCCACCAGCGGGGGAGACACGGCTAGCGGGAATCCCTACGAGCAGTACTTC; CDR3: CATSGGDTASGNPYEQYF
size: -; D: TRBD2; V: TRBV19; J: TRBJ2-7; DNA: TGTGCCAGTAGTGGCGCTAGCGGGGCCTACGAGCAGTACTTC; CDR3: CASSGASGAYEQYF
size: -; D: TRBD2; V: TRBV28; J: TRBJ2-1; DNA: TGTGCCAGCAGTCCCCGGACTAGCGGGTATAACAATGAGCAGTTCTTC; CDR3: CASSPRTSGYNNEQFF
size: -; D: -; V: TRBV4-1; J: TRBJ1-4; DNA: TGCGCCAGCAGCCAAGTTGTAGGGGATGAAAAACTGTTTTTT; CDR3: CASSQVVGDEKLFF
size: -; D: TRBD2; V: TRBV18; J: TRBJ2-1; DNA: TGTGCCAGCTCACCACCCGTAGGGACTAGCGGGATGAATGAGCAGTTCTTC; CDR3: CASSPPVGTSGMNEQFF
size: -; D: TRBD1; V: TRBV7-3; J: TRBJ2-3; DNA: TGTGCCAGCAGCTCAGGACAGGGGGGGGCAGATACGCAGTATTTT; CDR3: CASSSGQGGADTQYF
size: -; D: -; V: TRBV5-4; J: TRBJ2-2; DNA: TGTGCCAGCAGCCCGGGGACCGGGGAGCTGTTTTTT; CDR3: CASSPGTGELFF
size: -; D: TRBD1; V: TRBV7-9; J: TRBJ2-7; DNA: TGTGCCAGCAGCTGGGGACAGACCTACGAGCAGTACTTC; CDR3: CASSWGQTYEQYF
size: -; D: TRBD2; V: TRBV19; J: TRBJ2-3; DNA: TGTGCCACTAGCGGGACTAGGACAGATACGCAGTATTTT; CDR3: CATSGTRTDTQYF
size: -; D: TRBD1; V: TRBV11-2; J: TRBJ2-1; DNA: TGTGCCAGCGATACAGGGGGCTACAATGAGCAGTTCTTC; CDR3: CASDTGGYNEQFF
size: -; D: -; V: TRBV19; J: TRBJ1-5; DNA: TGTGCCAGTAGTATGGGCAGGTTTAATCGGCCCCAGCATTTT; CDR3: CASSMGRFNRPQHF
size: -; D: -; V: TRBV5-4; J: TRBJ1-2; DNA: TGTGCCAGCAGCACGGACAGTAACTATGGCTACACCTTC; CDR3: CASSTDSNYGYTF
size: -; D: -; V: TRBV7-9; J: TRBJ1-5; DNA: TGTGCCAGCAGCCCAGTTAACAGCAATCAGCCCCAGCATTTT; CDR3: CASSPVNSNQPQHF
size: once; D: -; V: TRBV6-1; J: TRBJ1-4; DNA: TGTGCCAGCAGTGAACAGACAGGCCTTAATGAAAAACTGTTTTTT; CDR3: CASSEQTGLNEKLFF
size: -; D: -; V: TRBV7-2; J: TRBJ2-2; DNA: TGTGCCAGCAGCTTTCCTAACACCGGGGAGCTGTTTTTT; CDR3: CASSFPNTGELFF
size: -; D: -; V: TRBV7-2; J: TRBJ2-7; DNA: TGTGCCAGCAGCTTTCCGGGACTCCCGAAGGGCGAGCAGTACTTC; CDR3: CASSFPGLPKGEQYF
size: -; D: TRBD1; V: TRBV4-1; J: TRBJ1-1; DNA: TGCGCCAGCAGCCAGTACTCGACAGGGCCTACTGAAGCTTTCTTT; CDR3: CASSQYSTGPTEAFF
size: -; D: -; V: TRBV7-9; J: TRBJ2-3; DNA: TGTGCCAGCAGCTTTCAAAGCACAGATACGCAGTATTTT; CDR3: CASSFQSTDTQYF
size: -; D: -; V: TRBV16; J: TRBJ1-5; DNA: TGTGCCAGCAGCCAAGGGGGGAGCAATCAGCCCCAGCATTTT; CDR3: CASSQGGSNQPQHF
size: -; D: -; V: TRBV19; J: TRBJ1-3; DNA: TGTGCCAGTAGGGCATCTGGAAACACCATATATTTT; CDR3: CASRASGNTIYF
size: -; D: TRBD2; V: TRBV5-4; J: TRBJ2-2; DNA: TGTGCCAGCAGCAAAGGACTAGTCACCGGGGAGCTGTTTTTT; CDR3: CASSKGLVTGELFF
size: -; D: -; V: TRBV6-5; J: TRBJ1-1; DNA: TGTGCCAGCAGGAGGGAGAACACTGAAGCTTTCTTT; CDR3: CASRRENTEAFF
size: -; D: -; V: TRBV9; J: TRBJ1-5; DNA: TGTGCCAGCAGCGTAGGCGATCAGCCCCAGCATTTT; CDR3: CASSVGDQPQHF
size: once; D: TRBD1; V: TRBV11-2; J: TRBJ2-1; DNA: TGTGCCAGCAAACAGGGGGCCTACAATGAGCAGTTCTTC; CDR3: CASKQGAYNEQFF
size: few; D: TRBD2; V: TRBV18; J: TRBJ2-5; DNA: TGTGCCAGCTCACCACAGCCACTAGCGGGAGAGGAGACCCAGTACTTC; CDR3: CASSPQPLAGEETQYF
size: once; D: TRBD2; V: TRBV5-1; J: TRBJ2-3; DNA: TGCGCCAGCAGCCCGCTCGAGCGGGGAGTCAATCGTGATACGCAGTATTTT; CDR3: CASSPLERGVNRDTQYF
size: -; D: -; V: TRBV5-1; J: TRBJ2-2; DNA: TGCGCCAGCAGGGGGGGGACAGGCTCGAACACCGGGGAGCTGTTTTTT; CDR3: CASRGGTGSNTGELFF
size: -; D: -; V: TRBV18; J: TRBJ1-5; DNA: TGTGCCAGCTCACAACAGAATCAGCCCCAGCATTTT; CDR3: CASSQQNQPQHF
size: -; D: TRBD1; V: TRBV5-8; J: TRBJ2-1; DNA: TGTGCCAAACGTGGGGTGGGACAGGGCAGCTACAATGAGCAGTTCTTC; CDR3: CAKRGVGQGSYNEQFF
size: -; D: -; V: TRBV4-3; J: TRBJ2-5; DNA: TGCGCCAGCAGCCAAGACTTCTATGGCTCGGGGGAGACCCAGTACTTC; CDR3: CASSQDFYGSGETQYF
size: -; D: TRBD2; V: TRBV10-3; J: TRBJ2-5; DNA: TGTGCCATAAAGGGACTAGCGGGAGGGCAAGAGACCCAGTACTTC; CDR3: CAIKGLAGGQETQYF
size: -; D: TRBD1; V: TRBV20-1; J: TRBJ2-3; DNA: TGCAGCCCACAGGGGAGTGATACGCAGTATTTT; CDR3: CSPQGSDTQYF
size: -; D: TRBD2; V: TRBV7-8; J: TRBJ2-5; DNA: TGTGCCAGCAGCCCCCCGGGGGGGGGTTTAGAGACCCAGTACTTC; CDR3: CASSPPGGGLETQYF
size: -; D: -; V: TRBV9; J: TRBJ1-2; DNA: TGTGCCAGCAGCGAACCAGGGTTTCCCTACACCTTC; CDR3: CASSEPGFPYTF